Listed here are 25 T cell receptor beta chains from one sample, sequenced in a study of cytomegalovirus exposure and HLA in healthy donors (TCRdb year 2017). Preparation of the library involved the immunoSEQ multiplex PCR assay. TCRdb's version of the immuneACCESS table is confined to in-frame rearrangements and falls short of the full clone set. An unresolved V gene accounts for under half of the shortfall where checked; the remainder is of unknown origin. The sample includes approximately 160,000 clones, with 86% observed a single time. The top ten clonotypes cover roughly 5.7% of the sample. What was sequenced was PBMCs. The receptors derive from a young woman in good health and CMV-seronegative.

The chain combines TRBV7-2 with TRBJ1-5; perhaps TRBD1 as D (5 bases). Germline V gives CDR1 SGHTA, CDR2 FQGNSA. This CDR3 contains 15 residues. V was trimmed by 5 bases and J by 5 bases, leaving 16 bases between them. Here the CDR3 reads CASSLRWGGDQPQHF. The CDR3 region has the DNA TGTGCCAGCAGCCTAAGATGGGGAGGGGATCAGCCCCAGCATTTT.

The chain uses TRBV9 and TRBJ2-6, with unresolved D. Trimming took off 5 bases at V and 0 bases at J, with 3 bases between the two ends. Germline V gives CDR1 SGDLS, CDR2 YYNGEE. The CDR3 consists of 13 residues. CDR3 DNA sequence: TGTGCCAGCAGTAGCTCTGGGGCCAACGTCCTGACTTTC. It codes for CASSSSGANVLTF. The full variable domain, with the rest looked up from reference TRBV9 and TRBJ2-6, is DSGVTQTPKHLITATGQRVTLRCSPRSGDLSVYWYQQSLDQGLQFLIQYYNGEERAKGNILERFSAQQFPDLHSELNLSSLELGDSALYFCASSSSGANVLTFGAGSRLTVL.

The chain links TRBV19 to TRBJ2-1, with 11 bases that match TRBD2. The CDR3 is made up of 16 amino acids. Germline assignment: CDR1 LNHDA and CDR2 SQIVND (reference sequence). V shed 4 bases and J 2 bases; nucleotides not matched to a gene: 4. CDR3 loop: CASSTASGRPYNEQFF. CDR3 bases: TGTGCCAGTAGTACTGCTAGCGGGAGGCCCTACAATGAGCAGTTCTTC.

This clone was recorded a few times. The V and J genes are TRBV5-1 and TRBJ1-2; D ambiguous. V dropped 0 bases and J dropped 7 bases, with 13 bases sitting between them. Germline V CDR1 and CDR2: SGHRS, YFSETQ. The CDR3 has 14 residues. CDR3 sequence (DNA): TGCGCCAGCAGCTTGGCCGGGGAGGACTTTGGCTACACCTTC. It encodes CASSLAGEDFGYTF. The variable domain in full, completed from reference TRBV5-1 and TRBJ1-2, reads KAGVTQTPRYLIKTRGQQVTLSCSPISGHRSVSWYQQTPGQGLQFLFEYFSETQRNKGNFPGRFSGRQFSNSRSEMNVSTLELGDSALYLCASSLAGEDFGYTFGSGTRLTVV.

This chain links TRBV7-9 with TRBJ1-2; D may be TRBD1 (5 bases). The germline V gene encodes CDR1 SEHNR and CDR2 FQNEAQ (reference sequence). The CDR3 loop spans 12 amino acids. V lost 5 bases, J lost 7 bases, and 11 bases lay in between. The CDR3 reads CASSPQVFGYTF. Written as DNA, the CDR3 is TGTGCCAGCAGCCCACAGGTTTTTGGCTACACCTTC. The variable domain in full, completed from reference TRBV7-9 and TRBJ1-2, reads DTGVSQNPRHKITKRGQNVTFRCDPISEHNRLYWYRQTLGQGPEFLTYFQNEAQLEKSRLLSDRFSAERPKGSFSTLEIQRTEQGDSAMYLCASSPQVFGYTFGSGTRLTVV.

This rearrangement joins TRBV10-3 to TRBJ1-2; D remains unclear. Germline V CDR1 and CDR2: ENHRY, SYGVKD. V shed 0 bases and J shed 7 bases, with 9 bases lying between them. CDR3 length: 13 amino acids. The CDR3 bases are TGTGCCATCAGTGAGTCGGCAGGAGGTGGCTACACCTTC. Translating gives CAISESAGGGYTF.

The rearrangement uses TRBV4-3 and TRBJ2-1; the D call may be TRBD1 or TRBD2 (5 bases each). The germline gives CDR1 LGHNA, CDR2 YSLEER. V gave up 0 bases and J gave up 3 bases, with 12 bases separating them. The CDR3 totals 16 residues. The CDR3 spells CASSQDFRDGYNEQFF. The CDR3 DNA follows: TGCGCCAGCAGCCAAGATTTTCGGGACGGCTACAATGAGCAGTTCTTC.

This sequence joins TRBV6-1 and TRBJ2-7; 9 nucleotides agree with TRBD1. Germline V gives CDR1 MNHNS, CDR2 SASEGT. V shed 2 bases and J 5 bases; nucleotides not matched to a gene: 10. CDR3 size: 16 residues. CDR3 DNA: TGTGCCAGCAGTGAAACGCCGGGACAGGGCAGACACGAGCAGTACTTC. This encodes CASSETPGQGRHEQYF.

V usage is TRBV7-9 and J usage is TRBJ2-1, with TRBD1 identical over 8 bases. Trimming removed 0 bases from V and 8 bases from J; junction bases left unmatched: 9. Germline-derived CDR1 and CDR2 are SEHNR and FQNEAQ (reference sequence). CDR3 length equals 16 residues. The CDR3 nucleotides read TGTGCCAGCAGCTTAGCTTCAGGGGGCGCAATCCATGAGCAGTTCTTC. Protein sequence: CASSLASGGAIHEQFF.

This chain joins TRBV7-3 and TRBJ2-2, with D maybe TRBD1 (6 bases). Germline V gene lookup returns CDR1 SGHTA and CDR2 FQGTGA. The ends were cut back, 1 base at V and 1 base at J, with 7 bases in the middle. This CDR3 spans 15 amino acids. CDR3 loop: CASSLSRGNTGELFF. The CDR3 DNA is TGTGCCAGCAGCTTAAGCAGGGGGAACACCGGGGAGCTGTTTTTT.

This chain connects TRBV7-9 to TRBJ2-1, with a weak D call TRBD2 (5 bases). V shed 5 bases and J shed 6 bases, with 20 bases lying between them. Germline V gives CDR1 SEHNR, CDR2 FQNEAQ (reference sequence). The CDR3 sequence is 16 residues long. CDR3 in DNA: TGTGCCAGCAGCCTAGACTCCGCGGGTACGGGCAATGAGCAGTTCTTC. This codes for CASSLDSAGTGNEQFF.

The chain employs TRBV28 and TRBJ2-2; TRBD2 is a possible D gene (6 bases). Germline lookup yields CDR1 MDHEN and CDR2 SYDVKM. There are 15 residues in the CDR3. The V gene lost 4 bases and the J gene lost 0 bases, with 9 bases spanning the gap. The CDR3 here is CASSSAGPNTGELFF. The CDR3 region has the DNA TGTGCCAGCAGTTCCGCGGGACCGAACACCGGGGAGCTGTTTTTT.

The chain couples TRBV30 to TRBJ2-1, with 12 bases identical to TRBD2. The CDR3 is made up of 15 amino acids. Germline CDR1 and CDR2: GTSNPN and SVGIG (reference sequence). V lost 5 bases, J lost 7 bases, and 9 bases stayed unmatched. CDR3 sequence: CAWGLLAGGRNEQFF. Written as DNA, the CDR3 is TGTGCCTGGGGGCTGCTAGCGGGAGGGAGGAATGAGCAGTTCTTC.

In its sample, this clone ranks as medium-sized. J is TRBJ2-1 and V is TRBV4-2; 7 bases are shared with TRBD1. Trimming cost V 4 bases and J 2 bases; bases outside gene matches: 5. This CDR3 contains 15 residues. Germline CDR1 and CDR2: LGHNA and YNFKEQ. CDR3 nucleotide sequence: TGTGCCAGCAGCCTATCGACAGGGACCTACAATGAGCAGTTCTTC. Protein product: CASSLSTGTYNEQFF.

V is TRBV5-4 and J is TRBJ2-3, with D unresolved. V was cut by 0 bases and J by 0 bases, with 8 bases left in between. CDR1 and CDR2 (germline): SGHNT, YYREEE (reference sequence). This CDR3 comprises 15 residues. The CDR3: CASSLVQTSTDTQYF. CDR3 DNA sequence: TGTGCCAGCAGCTTGGTACAGACTAGCACAGATACGCAGTATTTT.

This sequence joins TRBV7-9 and TRBJ1-1, with 9 bases matching TRBD1. Looked up from germline, CDR1 is SEHNR and CDR2 is FQNEAQ (reference sequence). The CDR3 covers 15 residues. V dropped 1 base and J dropped 5; count of bases not matched to a gene: 5. CDR3 in amino acids: CASSLETGGRTEAFF. The CDR3 DNA reads as TGTGCCAGCAGCTTAGAAACAGGGGGCCGGACTGAAGCTTTCTTT.

The chain couples TRBV15 to TRBJ1-4; 9 bases line up with TRBD1. Trimming at V came to 5 bases and at J to 6 bases, leaving 16 bases not matched to a gene. The CDR3 has 18 residues. Germline V CDR1 and CDR2: LNHNV, YYDKDF (reference sequence). The CDR3 loop is CATSPGQGRLWRDEKLFF. The CDR3 DNA sequence: TGTGCCACCAGCCCGGGACAGGGCCGTTTGTGGCGGGATGAAAAACTGTTTTTT. Full variable domain (rest looked up from reference TRBV15 and TRBJ1-4): DAMVIQNPRYQVTQFGKPVTLSCSQTLNHNVMYWYQQKSSQAPKLLFHYYDKDFNNEADTPDNFQSRRPNTSFCFLDIRSPGLGDTAMYLCATSPGQGRLWRDEKLFFGSGTQLSVL.

For this clone: Other nucleotide sequences from this sample produce the same CDR3. The chain has TRBV4-1 and TRBJ2-7; D is undetermined. The length of the CDR3 is 13 residues. The ends were cut back, 0 bases at V and 0 bases at J, with 3 bases in the middle. Germline V CDR1 and CDR2: MGHRA, YSYEKL. The CDR3 region has the DNA TGCGCCAGCAGCCAAGACTCCTCCTACGAGCAGTACTTC. It is translated as CASSQDSSYEQYF.

The chain recombines TRBV18 with TRBJ1-2, with 8 bases fitting TRBD1. The J segment lost 6 bases and the V segment lost 5 bases, leaving 8 bases of the junction unmatched. Germline V lookup: CDR1 KGHSH, CDR2 LQKENI. This CDR3 region has 14 residues. The CDR3 coding sequence is TGTGCCAGCTCAGGACAGGGTGGAGTGGATGGCTACACCTTC. Protein product: CASSGQGGVDGYTF.

This rearrangement joins TRBV28 to TRBJ1-3; a possible D gene is TRBD1 (5 bases). From germline, CDR1 is MDHEN and CDR2 SYDVKM. The ends were cut back, 3 bases at V and 0 bases at J, with 9 bases in the middle. This CDR3 has 15 amino acids. CDR3 nucleotides: TGTGCCAGCAGTTTGTGGACACACTCTGGAAACACCATATATTTT. Protein sequence: CASSLWTHSGNTIYF.

The chain recombines TRBV13 with TRBJ1-3; D is possibly TRBD1 (5 bases). This CDR3 is 15 amino acids long. CDR1 PRHDT and CDR2 FYEKMQ come from the germline V gene (reference sequence). Trimming took 5 bases from V and 4 from J, leaving 15 bases between them. The CDR3 DNA is TGTGCCAGCAGCCGTCGACTACGGGACGGAAACACCATATATTTT. Its protein is CASSRRLRDGNTIYF.

The chain joins TRBV9 to TRBJ2-5, with 9 bases fitting TRBD2. From germline, CDR1 is SGDLS and CDR2 YYNGEE. The CDR3 sequence is 15 residues long. V was pared by 2 bases and J by 2 bases, with 4 bases of the junction left unmatched. Here the CDR3 reads CASSVGLALQETQYF. In nucleotides, the CDR3 is TGTGCCAGCAGCGTGGGACTAGCCCTACAAGAGACCCAGTACTTC.

The V and J genes are TRBV27 and TRBJ2-1; 7 positions agree with TRBD2. V lost 6 bases, J lost 8 bases, and 7 bases stayed unmatched. CDR1 and CDR2 (germline): MNHEY, SMNVEV (reference sequence). The CDR3 sequence is 13 residues long. DNA of the CDR3: TGTGCCAGCAGGGGCGGGAGCGGAGATGAGCAGTTCTTC. The encoded protein is CASRGGSGDEQFF.

The rearrangement links TRBV15 to TRBJ2-7; D is undetermined. The CDR3 consists of 12 residues. Germline V gene lookup returns CDR1 LNHNV and CDR2 YYDKDF (reference sequence). Trimming shortened V by 3 bases and J by 4 bases, and 7 bases separated the two germline ends. CDR3 sequence: CATSSNIYEQYF. In nucleotides, the CDR3 is TGTGCCACCAGCAGCAATATTTACGAGCAGTACTTC. The variable domain in full, completed from reference TRBV15 and TRBJ2-7, reads DAMVIQNPRYQVTQFGKPVTLSCSQTLNHNVMYWYQQKSSQAPKLLFHYYDKDFNNEADTPDNFQSRRPNTSFCFLDIRSPGLGDTAMYLCATSSNIYEQYFGPGTRLTVT.

The chain joins TRBV5-4 to TRBJ2-1, with TRBD2 identical over 12 bases. The CDR3 length is 15 residues. Germline V CDR1 and CDR2: SGHNT, YYREEE (reference sequence). Trimming at V came to 4 bases and at J to 8 bases, leaving 7 bases not matched to a gene. CDR3 residues: CASSTRTSGDDEQFF. CDR3 DNA sequence: TGTGCCAGCAGCACAAGGACTAGCGGGGACGATGAGCAGTTCTTC.